This T cell receptor (beta chain) is from a study of shared clonotypes between healthy human individuals (dated by TCRdb to the early 2020s). Concerning the study at large: A few men and a couple of women, aged 18 to 49 years, made up the cohort. For each donor, CD4 naive and CD4 memory were each run on three plates, CD8 naive on two plates, and CD8 memory on one plate. To estimate repertoire size and how much clonotype sharing occurs between individuals, the study deeply sequenced the blood TCR repertoires of several healthy adults. To increase sequencing depth and limit assay-specific biases, different laboratories used diverse techniques to prepare libraries and sequence TCR repertoires. Per donor, leukapheresis produced somewhere between about 0.85 and 8.9 billion PBMCs. General conclusions and limits of the study: Sampling was restricted to blood, and TCR repertoires in tissue are likely to differ from TCR repertoires in blood. Sharing across a few donors was observed for about 4.8% of naive CD4, under 4% of naive CD8, roughly 2.3% of memory CD4, and less than 0.45% of memory CD8 clonotypes. Estimated clonotype richness was generally larger for naive than for memory subsets. Because the study included a small number of donors, the genetic and exposure-history diversity represented was limited. Compared with non-shared clonotypes, clonotypes shared by all four sorted-subset donors had higher generation probabilities. Pairwise subsampling led to the expectation that sequencing depth would affect the degree of clonotype sharing among donors. Even with the large sequencing depth, rarefaction of the sorted-subset datasets indicated that sequencing was incomplete.

V loses 2 bases, J loses 5 bases, and the germline ends lie 10 bases apart. CDR1 and CDR2, per the germline V gene, are SGHDT and YYEEEE. From cysteine to phenylalanine, the CDR3 is 14 amino acids long. The retained sequence is limited to the CDR3, 42 bases, with the frame set at the first base. TCR CDR3 regions were amplified from genomic DNA by multiplex PCR using the deep immunoSEQ assay. Extracted genomic DNA from each cell subset was distributed evenly across all wells of several immunoSEQ 96-well plates, and each plate was treated as a replicate. For sorted subsets, approximately 0.2 ug of genomic DNA, equivalent to 25,000 to 35,000 T cell genomes, went into each replicate PCR. The purified libraries were quantified using a Qubit 3.0 fluorometer, sized with a Bioanalyzer 2100, and then quantified again using the KAPA Library Quantification kit. Each immunoSEQ 96-well plate was sequenced on its own single-read 150-cycle Illumina NextSeq 550 flow cell. The published analysis was carried out like this. Because only junctional sequences without quality scores were contained in the immunoSEQ output, filtering matching that applied to full-length reads could not be performed. To assign V/J genes and CDR3, sequences were annotated using PyIR, a Python wrapper for IgBLAST v1.9, with IMGT germline references. Reads were filtered out if the reads had weak V/J assignments (E-value above 1e-6), no CDR3, stop codons, out-of-frame junctions, or ambiguous translated residues. V3J clonotypes were defined as sequences sharing an identical inferred V gene, J gene, and CDR3 amino acid sequence. Percentage overlap between repertoires was computed as shared unique clonotypes divided by the size of the smaller repertoire. Three approaches were used to assess repertoire richness: RTK rarefaction, the Chao1 estimator, and Recon v2.1 estimates of unobserved clonotypes. Generation probabilities for all TCRbeta clonotypes obtained by the gDNA method from several donors were computed using OLGA. Imported from immuneACCESS, the table was reduced by TCRdb to in-frame sequences with V and J called. These copies leave out some clones; in studies compared against another copy, an unresolved V gene accounts for under half, and the cause of the remainder is not known. Clonal size and the V and J genes are those of that table, whereas D and trimming came from the DNA. The sample data list under 1,100,000 clones, and more than 65% of these were observed just once. 1.5% of the sample comes from the top ten.

Remarks on this clone: Which antigen it targets is not known. Nothing much larger sits one base from this clone, and base qualities are not available.

Healthy HIV-negative adults with no recently reported acute infections or vaccinations were included as donors. Every donor was a Caucasian adult living in Nashville, Tennessee, USA. Magnetic negative selection was used to enrich CD4+ T cells, after which naive cells were positively selected on CD45RA and the negative fraction became the memory subset. After blood collection by leukapheresis, PBMCs were isolated using Ficoll-Histopaque density gradient centrifugation and then cryopreserved in the vapor phase of liquid nitrogen. Purity and quantity of every magnetically sorted T cell population were checked by analytical flow cytometry. Genomic DNA was isolated from every sorted fraction and measured by UV absorbance on a Nanodrop 2000c.

This sequence was found in a man younger than 35 in good health. Sequenced material: memory CD4+ T cells sorted from blood. Read against the paper, the sample's cell subset or site label means: CD45RA-negative fraction. The chain uses TRBV5-6 and TRBJ2-2; the D gene is perhaps TRBD2, from 5 matching bases. The CDR3 here reads CASSFGRDTGELFF. The nucleotides read TGTGCCAGCAGCTTTGGCCGGGATACCGGGGAGCTGTTTTTT. Supplemented by the reference TRBV5-6 and TRBJ2-2 proteins around the CDR3, the complete variable domain is DAGVTQSPTHLIKTRGQQVTLRCSPKSGHDTVSWYQQALGQGPQFIFQYYEEEERQRGNFPDRFSGHQFPNYSSELNVNALLLGDSALYLCASSFGRDTGELFFGEGSRLTVL.